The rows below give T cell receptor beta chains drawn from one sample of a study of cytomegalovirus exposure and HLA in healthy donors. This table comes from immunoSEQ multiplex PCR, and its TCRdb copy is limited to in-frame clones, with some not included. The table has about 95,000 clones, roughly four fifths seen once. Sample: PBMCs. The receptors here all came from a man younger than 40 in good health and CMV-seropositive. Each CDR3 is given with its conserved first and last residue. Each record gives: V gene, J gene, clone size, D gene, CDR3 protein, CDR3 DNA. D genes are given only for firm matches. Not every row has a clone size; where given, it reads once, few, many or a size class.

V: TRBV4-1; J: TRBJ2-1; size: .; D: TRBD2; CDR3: CASSQGRQGGSQSSYNEQFF; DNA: TGCGCCAGCAGCCAAGGTCGGCAGGGCGGGAGTCAGAGCTCCTACAATGAGCAGTTCTTC
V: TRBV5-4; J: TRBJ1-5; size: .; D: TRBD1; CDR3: CASSLGTGDPNQPQHF; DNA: TGTGCCAGCAGCTTGGGGACAGGCGATCCCAATCAGCCCCAGCATTTT
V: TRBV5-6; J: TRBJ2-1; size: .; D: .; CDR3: CASRNGGTSRPNEQFF; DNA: TGTGCCAGCAGAAACGGGGGAACTAGCCGTCCCAATGAGCAGTTCTTC
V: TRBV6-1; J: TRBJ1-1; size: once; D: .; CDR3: CASWGGVEAFF; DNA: TGTGCCAGCTGGGGGGGGGTTGAAGCTTTCTTT
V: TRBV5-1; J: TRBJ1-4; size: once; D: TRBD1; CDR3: CASSLRGDRGTEKLFF; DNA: TGCGCCAGCAGCTTGCGGGGGGACAGGGGAACTGAAAAACTGTTTTTT
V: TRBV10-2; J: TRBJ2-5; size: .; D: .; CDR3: CASSGSPVETQYF; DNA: TGCGCCAGCAGTGGATCCCCGGTGGAGACCCAGTACTTC
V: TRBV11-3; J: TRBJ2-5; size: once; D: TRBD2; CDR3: CASSLGSGRAIAQETQYF; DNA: TGTGCCAGCAGCTTAGGTAGCGGGAGGGCCATCGCCCAAGAGACCCAGTACTTC
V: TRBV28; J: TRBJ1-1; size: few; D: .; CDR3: CASRVGSTEAFF; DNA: TGTGCCAGCAGGGTTGGGAGCACTGAAGCTTTCTTT
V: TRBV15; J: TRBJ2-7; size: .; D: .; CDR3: CATSSSDFYNEQYF; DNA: TGTGCCACCAGCTCTTCGGACTTTTACAACGAGCAGTACTTC
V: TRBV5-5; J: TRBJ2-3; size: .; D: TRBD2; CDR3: CASSQLAGAPDTQYF; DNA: TGTGCCAGCAGTCAGCTAGCGGGAGCACCAGATACGCAGTATTTT
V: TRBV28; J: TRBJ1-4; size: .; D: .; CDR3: CASSPQGLWEKLFF; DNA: TGTGCCAGCAGCCCACAGGGTCTCTGGGAAAAACTGTTTTTT
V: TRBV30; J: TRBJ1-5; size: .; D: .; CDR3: CAWSVQQFPQPQHF; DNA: TGTGCCTGGAGTGTACAACAGTTTCCACAGCCCCAGCATTTT
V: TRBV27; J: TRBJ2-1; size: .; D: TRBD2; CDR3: CASSPGTSGSDEQFF; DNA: TGTGCCAGCAGTCCGGGGACTAGCGGGAGTGATGAGCAGTTCTTC
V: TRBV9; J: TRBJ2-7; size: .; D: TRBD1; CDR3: CASSTQTGGEQYF; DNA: TGTGCCAGCAGCACACAGACAGGGGGCGAGCAGTACTTC
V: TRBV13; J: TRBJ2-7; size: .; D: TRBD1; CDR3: CASSPGQGVYEQYF; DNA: TGTGCCAGCAGCCCAGGACAGGGAGTCTACGAGCAGTACTTC
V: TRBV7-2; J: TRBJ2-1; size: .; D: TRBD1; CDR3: CASSLATGTRYNEQFF; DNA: TGTGCCAGCAGCTTAGCGACAGGGACCCGTTACAATGAGCAGTTCTTC
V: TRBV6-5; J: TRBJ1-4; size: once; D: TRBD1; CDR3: CASSYSQGATNEKLFF; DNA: TGTGCCAGCAGTTACTCCCAGGGGGCAACTAATGAAAAACTGTTTTTT
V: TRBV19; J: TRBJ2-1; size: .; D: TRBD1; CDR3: CASSRTGTFTYNEQFF; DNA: TGTGCCAGTAGTAGGACAGGGACCTTTACTTACAATGAGCAGTTCTTC
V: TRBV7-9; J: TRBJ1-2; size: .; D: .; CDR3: CSSSSGQRGYTF; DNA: TGTTCCAGCAGCTCAGGACAGCGAGGCTACACCTTC
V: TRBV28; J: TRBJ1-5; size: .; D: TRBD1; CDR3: CASSSRSLYRGVWPQHF; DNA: TGTGCCAGCAGTTCCCGGAGTTTGTACAGGGGGGTATGGCCCCAGCATTTT
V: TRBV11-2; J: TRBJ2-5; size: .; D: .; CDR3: CASSGTEETQYF; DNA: TGTGCCAGCAGCGGAACAGAAGAGACCCAGTACTTC
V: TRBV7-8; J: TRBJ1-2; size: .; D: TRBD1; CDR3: CASSSGGDRDRVYGYTF; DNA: TGTGCCAGCAGCTCCGGGGGGGACAGGGATAGGGTCTATGGCTACACCTTC
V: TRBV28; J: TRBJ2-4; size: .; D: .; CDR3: CASSSFGGAGAKNIQYF; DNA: TGTGCCAGCAGCTCCTTTGGGGGGGCGGGGGCCAAAAACATTCAGTACTTC
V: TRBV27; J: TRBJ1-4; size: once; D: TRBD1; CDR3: CASRQGARGEKLFF; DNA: TGTGCCAGCCGACAGGGGGCCAGAGGGGAAAAACTGTTTTTT
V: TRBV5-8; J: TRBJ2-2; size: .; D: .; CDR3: CASSLYRDAGLITNTGELFF; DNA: TGTGCCAGCAGCCTCTACCGGGATGCGGGCCTGATTACGAACACCGGGGAGCTGTTTTTT
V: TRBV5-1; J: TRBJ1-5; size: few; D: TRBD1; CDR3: CASSRTGGLQPQHF; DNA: TGCGCCAGCAGCCGAACAGGGGGCCTTCAGCCCCAGCATTTT
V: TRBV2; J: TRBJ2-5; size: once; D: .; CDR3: CASKIDGRLQETQYF; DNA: TGTGCCAGCAAGATCGATGGCAGGCTACAAGAGACCCAGTACTTC
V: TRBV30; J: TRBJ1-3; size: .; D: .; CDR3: CAWVKGNSGNTIYF; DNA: TGTGCCTGGGTAAAGGGGAACTCTGGAAACACCATATATTTT
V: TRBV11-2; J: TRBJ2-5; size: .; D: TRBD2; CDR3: CASSLGLAGGKETQYF; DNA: TGTGCCAGCAGCTTAGGACTAGCGGGAGGAAAAGAGACCCAGTACTTC
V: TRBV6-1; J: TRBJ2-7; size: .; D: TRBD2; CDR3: CASSERGPWAGVYEQYF; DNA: TGTGCCAGCAGTGAAAGGGGCCCCTGGGCGGGAGTCTACGAGCAGTACTTC
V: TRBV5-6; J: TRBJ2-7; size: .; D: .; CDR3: CASSLVRQVIYEQYF; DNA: TGTGCCAGCAGCTTGGTCCGACAGGTAATCTACGAGCAGTACTTC
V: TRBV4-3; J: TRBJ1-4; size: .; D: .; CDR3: CASSQGTSPNEKLFF; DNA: TGCGCCAGCAGCCAAGGCACCAGTCCAAATGAAAAACTGTTTTTT
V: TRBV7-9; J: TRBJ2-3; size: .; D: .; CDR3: CASTGLLTDTQYF; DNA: TGTGCCAGCACGGGACTCTTAACAGATACGCAGTATTTT
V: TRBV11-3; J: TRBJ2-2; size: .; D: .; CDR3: CASRQQTGKNTGELFF; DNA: TGTGCCAGCAGACAACAAACAGGGAAAAACACCGGGGAGCTGTTTTTT
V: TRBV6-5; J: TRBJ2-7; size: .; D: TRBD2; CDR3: CASSYGLAGPRDEQYF; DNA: TGTGCCAGCAGTTACGGGCTAGCGGGGCCCCGTGACGAGCAGTACTTC
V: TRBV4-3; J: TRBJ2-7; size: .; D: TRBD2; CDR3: CASSQGGSSYEQYF; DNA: TGCGCCAGCAGCCAGGGGGGGAGCTCCTACGAGCAGTACTTC
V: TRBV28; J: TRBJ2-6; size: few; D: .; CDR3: CASSLGGAGANVLTF; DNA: TGTGCCAGCAGTTTGGGGGGGGCCGGGGCCAACGTCCTGACTTTC
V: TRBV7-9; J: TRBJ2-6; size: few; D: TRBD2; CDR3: CASSRGGIVSSGANVLTF; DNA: TGTGCCAGCAGTCGGGGGGGGATCGTTAGCTCTGGGGCCAACGTCCTGACTTTC
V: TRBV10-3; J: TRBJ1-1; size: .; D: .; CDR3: CAISVGFSEAFF; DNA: TGTGCCATCAGTGTCGGGTTCTCCGAAGCTTTCTTT
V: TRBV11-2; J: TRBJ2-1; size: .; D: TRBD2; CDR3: CASSFPTSGSVTYNEQFF; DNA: TGTGCCAGCAGCTTCCCAACTAGCGGGAGTGTAACCTACAATGAGCAGTTCTTC
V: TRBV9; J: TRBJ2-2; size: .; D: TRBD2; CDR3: CASSVAASGRAYTGELFF; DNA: TGTGCCAGCAGCGTAGCGGCTAGCGGGAGGGCCTACACCGGGGAGCTGTTTTTT
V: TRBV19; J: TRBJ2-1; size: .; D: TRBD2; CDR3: CASSSRGGSLAGGNYNEQFF; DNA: TGTGCCAGTAGTTCCCGGGGGGGGTCGCTAGCGGGAGGAAACTACAATGAGCAGTTCTTC
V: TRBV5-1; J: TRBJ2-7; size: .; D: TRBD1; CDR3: CASSFSGQGANEQYF; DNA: TGCGCCAGCAGCTTTTCGGGACAGGGGGCAAACGAGCAGTACTTC
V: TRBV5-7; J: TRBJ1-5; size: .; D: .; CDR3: CASSLPGSNQPQHF; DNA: TGTGCCAGCAGCTTGCCGGGTAGCAATCAGCCCCAGCATTTT
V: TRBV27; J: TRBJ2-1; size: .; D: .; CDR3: CASSFPQGSSYNEQFF; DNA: TGTGCCAGCAGTTTCCCCCAGGGGAGCTCCTACAATGAGCAGTTCTTC
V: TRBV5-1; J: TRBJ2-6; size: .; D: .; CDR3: CASSLSQAREYGANVLTF; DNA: TGCGCCAGCAGCTTGTCCCAGGCCAGGGAATACGGGGCCAACGTCCTGACTTTC
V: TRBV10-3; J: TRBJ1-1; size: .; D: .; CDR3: CAITRARTEAFF; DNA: TGTGCCATCACCAGGGCGCGAACTGAAGCTTTCTTT
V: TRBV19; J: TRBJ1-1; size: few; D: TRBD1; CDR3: CASRTGSENTEAFF; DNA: TGTGCCAGTAGGACAGGGTCGGAGAACACTGAAGCTTTCTTT
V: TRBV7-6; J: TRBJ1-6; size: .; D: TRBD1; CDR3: CASSTGQENSPLHF; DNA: TGTGCCAGCAGCACCGGACAGGAGAATTCACCCCTCCACTTT
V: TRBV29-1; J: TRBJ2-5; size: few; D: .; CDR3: CSVADQRAETQYF; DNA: TGCAGCGTTGCCGATCAACGCGCCGAGACCCAGTACTTC
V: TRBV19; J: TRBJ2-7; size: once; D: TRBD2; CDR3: CATTTVTSGHSYEQYF; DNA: TGTGCCACCACAACCGTCACTAGCGGGCACTCCTACGAGCAGTACTTC